This TCR beta chain came from a study of blood T cell repertoires in COVID-19. Methods used by the authors: Reference gene primer amplification gave nucleated cell count estimates. Some clones are missing from TCRdb's copy, which holds only in-frame ones; the method was immunoSEQ multiplex PCR. D and trimming were read from the DNA, whereas the V and J calls and clone size are those reported in that table. This repertoire shows some 40,000 clones, 88% found once; its top ten account for 8% to 10%. The germline CDR1 and CDR2 sequences are MNHNY and SVGAGI (reference sequence). This CDR3 contains 16 residues. J gave up 1 base and V 5 bases, and 7 bases lay outside the gene matches.

The TCR was taken from a human donor in a cohort sampled during active COVID-19. The sequenced sample was peripheral blood. The chain links TRBV6-6 to TRBJ1-5; TRBD1 matches at 8 bases. CDR3 nucleotides: TGTGCCAGCAGTCAAGCCCGGACAGGGAGCAATCAGCCCCAGCATTTT. Its translation is CASSQARTGSNQPQHF.